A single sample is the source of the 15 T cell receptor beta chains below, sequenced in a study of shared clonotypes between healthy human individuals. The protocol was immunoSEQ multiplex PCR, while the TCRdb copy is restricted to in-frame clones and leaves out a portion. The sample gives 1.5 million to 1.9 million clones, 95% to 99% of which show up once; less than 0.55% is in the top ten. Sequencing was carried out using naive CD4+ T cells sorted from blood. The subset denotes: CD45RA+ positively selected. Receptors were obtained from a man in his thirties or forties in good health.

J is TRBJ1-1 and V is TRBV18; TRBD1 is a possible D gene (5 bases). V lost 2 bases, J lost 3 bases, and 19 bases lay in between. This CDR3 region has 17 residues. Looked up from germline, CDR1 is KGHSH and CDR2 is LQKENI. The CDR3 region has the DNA TGTGCCAGCTCACCAACGCCCGGGGCCGAGGGAGACACTGAAGCTTTCTTT. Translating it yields CASSPTPGAEGDTEAFF.

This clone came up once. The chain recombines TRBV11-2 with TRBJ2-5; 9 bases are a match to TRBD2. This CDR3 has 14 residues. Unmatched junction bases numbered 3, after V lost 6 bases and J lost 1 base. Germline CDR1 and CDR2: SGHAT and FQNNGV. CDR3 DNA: TGTGCCAGCAGAAAGCGGGAGGCCCAAGAGACCCAGTACTTC. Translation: CASRKREAQETQYF.

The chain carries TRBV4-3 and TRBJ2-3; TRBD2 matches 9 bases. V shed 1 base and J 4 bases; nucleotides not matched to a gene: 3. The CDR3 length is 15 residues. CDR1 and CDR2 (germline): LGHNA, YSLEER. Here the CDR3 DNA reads TGCGCCAGCAGCCAAGGACTAGCGGCCCCAGATACGCAGTATTTT. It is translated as CASSQGLAAPDTQYF.

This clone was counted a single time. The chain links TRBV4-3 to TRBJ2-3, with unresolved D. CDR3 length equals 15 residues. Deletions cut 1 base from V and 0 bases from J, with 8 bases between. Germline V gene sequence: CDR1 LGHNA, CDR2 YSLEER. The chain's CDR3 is CASSQGLQSTDTQYF. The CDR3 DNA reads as TGCGCCAGCAGCCAAGGTCTACAGAGCACAGATACGCAGTATTTT.

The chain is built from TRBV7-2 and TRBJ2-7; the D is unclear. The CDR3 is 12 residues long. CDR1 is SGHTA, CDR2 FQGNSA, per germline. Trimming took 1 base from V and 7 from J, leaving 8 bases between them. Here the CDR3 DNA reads TGTGCCAGCAGCTTAGTTTTAGGGGAGCAGTACTTC. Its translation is CASSLVLGEQYF. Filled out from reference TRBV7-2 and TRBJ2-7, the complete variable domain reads GAGVSQSPSNKVTEKGKDVELRCDPISGHTALYWYRQSLGQGLEFLIYFQGNSAPDKSGLPSDRFSAERTGGSVSTLTIQRTQQEDSAVYLCASSLVLGEQYFGPGTRLTVT.

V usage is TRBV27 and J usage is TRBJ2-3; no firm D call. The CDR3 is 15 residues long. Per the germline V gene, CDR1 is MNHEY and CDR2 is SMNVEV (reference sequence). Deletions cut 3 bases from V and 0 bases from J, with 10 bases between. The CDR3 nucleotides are TGTGCCAGCAGTTTTTCGGGTAGGAGCACAGATACGCAGTATTTT. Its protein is CASSFSGRSTDTQYF.

The CDR3 loop is CASTLDRNQPQHF. The CDR3 DNA is TGTGCCAGCACCTTAGACAGAAATCAGCCCCAGCATTTT. The J gene is TRBJ1-5, the V gene TRBV2; TRBD1 might be the D (5 bases). CDR1 is SNHLY, CDR2 FYNNEI, per germline. V dropped 7 bases and J dropped 4 bases, with 11 bases sitting between them. This CDR3 has 13 amino acids.

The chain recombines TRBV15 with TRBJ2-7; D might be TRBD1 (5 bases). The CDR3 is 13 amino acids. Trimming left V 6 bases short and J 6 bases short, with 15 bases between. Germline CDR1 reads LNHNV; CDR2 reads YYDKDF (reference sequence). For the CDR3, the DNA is TGTGCCACCAGAGAAGCAGGGAAAGGCGAGCAGTACTTC. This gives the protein CATREAGKGEQYF.

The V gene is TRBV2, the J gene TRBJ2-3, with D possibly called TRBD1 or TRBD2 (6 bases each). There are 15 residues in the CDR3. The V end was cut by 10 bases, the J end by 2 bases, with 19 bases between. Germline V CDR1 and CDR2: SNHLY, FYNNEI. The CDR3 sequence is CATKGVADLTDTQYF. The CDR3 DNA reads TGTGCCACCAAGGGGGTAGCGGACCTCACAGATACGCAGTATTTT.

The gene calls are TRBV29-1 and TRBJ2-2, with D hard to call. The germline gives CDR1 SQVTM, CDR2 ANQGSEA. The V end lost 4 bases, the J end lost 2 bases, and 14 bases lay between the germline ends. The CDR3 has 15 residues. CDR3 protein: CSVGVFRRNTGELFF. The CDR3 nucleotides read TGCAGCGTTGGAGTTTTTCGCAGAAACACCGGGGAGCTGTTTTTT.

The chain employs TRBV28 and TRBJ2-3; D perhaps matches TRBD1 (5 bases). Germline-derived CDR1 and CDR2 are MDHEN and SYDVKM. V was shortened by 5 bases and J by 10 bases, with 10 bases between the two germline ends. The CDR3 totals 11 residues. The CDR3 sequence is CASSNRLAQYF. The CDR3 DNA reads TGTGCCAGCAGTAACAGGTTGGCGCAGTATTTT.

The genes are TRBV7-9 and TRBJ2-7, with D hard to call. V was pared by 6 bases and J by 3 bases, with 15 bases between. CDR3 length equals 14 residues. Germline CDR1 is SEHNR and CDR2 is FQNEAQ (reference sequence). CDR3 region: CASSLGMARYEQYF. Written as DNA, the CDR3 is TGTGCCAGCAGTCTAGGAATGGCGCGCTACGAGCAGTACTTC.

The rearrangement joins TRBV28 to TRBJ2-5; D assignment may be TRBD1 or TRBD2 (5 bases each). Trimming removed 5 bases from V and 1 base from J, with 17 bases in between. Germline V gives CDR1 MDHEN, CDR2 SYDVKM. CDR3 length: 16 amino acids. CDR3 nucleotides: TGTGCCAGCAGTACCCCGGGAACAGGTGTCCAAGAGACCCAGTACTTC. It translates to CASSTPGTGVQETQYF.

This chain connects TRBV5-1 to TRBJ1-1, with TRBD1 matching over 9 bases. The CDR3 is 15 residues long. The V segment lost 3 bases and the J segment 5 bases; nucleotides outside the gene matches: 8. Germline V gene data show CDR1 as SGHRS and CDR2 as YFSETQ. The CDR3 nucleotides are TGCGCCAGCAGCTCTGGGGACAGGGATGCTACTGAAGCTTTCTTT. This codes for CASSSGDRDATEAFF.

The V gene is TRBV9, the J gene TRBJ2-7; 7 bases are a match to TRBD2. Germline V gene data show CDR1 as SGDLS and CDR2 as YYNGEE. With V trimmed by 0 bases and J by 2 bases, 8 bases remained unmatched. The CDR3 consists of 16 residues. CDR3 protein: CASSVGGAGAAYEQYF. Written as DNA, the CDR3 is TGTGCCAGCAGCGTAGGGGGCGCGGGAGCGGCCTACGAGCAGTACTTC.